Following are 6 T cell receptor beta chains from one sample sequenced in a study of T-cell reconstitution after alpha-beta-depleted transplantation in children. During its preparation, the TCRbeta library received unique molecular identifiers. One entry per CDR3 protein, called by TCRdb with MiXCR from the PCR reads. The sample consists of 70,000 to 95,000 distinct CDR3 sequences, less than 20% of them appearing once. The material was PBMCs, mostly from graft donor cells, obtained 180 days after TCRalphabeta/CD19-depleted stem cell transplant. The receptors originated from a male patient between 2 and 15 years old who had a stem cell transplant for acute lymphoblastic leukemia, so the T cells may come from the graft donor.

There are a few counts of this clonotype. The chain combines TRBV4-2 with TRBJ2-2, with 9 bases matching TRBD2. The CDR3 covers 17 residues. V lost 0 bases, J lost 6 bases, and 8 bases stayed unmatched. The germline CDR1 and CDR2 sequences are LGHNA and YNFKEQ. This chain's CDR3 is CASSQEASGGSAGELFF. The DNA of the CDR3 is TGTGCCAGCAGCCAAGAAGCGAGCGGGGGGTCGGCCGGGGAGCTGTTTTTT.

This chain's CDR3 is CASSSDRAWNTEAFF. CDR3 DNA: TGTGCCAGCAGTTCCGACAGGGCTTGGAACACTGAAGCTTTCTTT. The chain couples TRBV6-5 to TRBJ1-1, with 7 bases that match TRBD1. Germline lookup yields CDR1 MNHEY and CDR2 SVGAGI. Germline trimming cut 4 bases from V and 1 base from J; bases unmatched to any gene: 6. The CDR3 covers 15 residues.

The chain carries TRBV9 and TRBJ1-1; D remains unclear. Trimming took off 5 bases at V and 5 bases at J, with 13 bases between the two ends. The CDR3 is 13 residues long. The V gene's germline CDR1 is SGDLS and CDR2 YYNGEE. CDR3 DNA: TGTGCCAGCAGGGGATCAACGGGGACTGAAGCTTTCTTT. Encoded protein: CASRGSTGTEAFF.

The rearrangement links TRBV5-1 to TRBJ2-5; 12 bases are shared with TRBD1. Germline V gene lookup returns CDR1 SGHRS and CDR2 YFSETQ. V shed 0 bases, J shed 5 bases, and the junction held 5 bases outside the gene matches. The CDR3 consists of 16 residues. The DNA of the CDR3 is TGCGCCAGCAGCTTGGGTGGGACAGGGGGCGAGGAGACCCAGTACTTC. Protein: CASSLGGTGGEETQYF.

The chain links TRBV3-1 to TRBJ2-7, with D maybe TRBD1 (6 bases). Trimming left V 4 bases short and J 3 bases short, with 13 bases between. In germline, CDR1 is LGHDT, CDR2 YNNKEL (reference sequence). The CDR3 runs 14 residues. CDR3 DNA: TGTGCCAGCAGCCCACGACAGGACCTCTACGAGCAGTACTTC. It encodes CASSPRQDLYEQYF.

This clonotype showed up many times. The chain joins TRBV11-2 to TRBJ2-3; TRBD2 matches 13 bases. Per the germline V gene, CDR1 is SGHAT and CDR2 is FQNNGV. V shed 1 base, J shed 3 bases, and the junction held 1 base outside the gene matches. The CDR3 extends over 16 amino acids. The CDR3 sequence: CASSLGTSGGTDTQYF. In DNA, the CDR3 is TGTGCCAGCAGCTTAGGGACTAGCGGGGGAACAGATACGCAGTATTTT.